This section outlines one T cell receptor beta chain sequence together with its context. TCRdb reprocessed the 5' RACE reads and stores each CDR3 protein as one record, lacking DNA. This repertoire includes around 100,000 distinct CDR3 sequences. Per germline, CDR1 MDHEN and CDR2 SYDVKM. CDR3 length: 13 residues. The data belong to a study of monozygotic twins with inflammatory bowel disease. The chain uses TRBV28 and TRBJ1-6; lacking DNA, the TRBD1 call made by TCRdb goes unchecked. Sequencing was performed on blood. The TCR originated in a human donor with ulcerative colitis or Crohn's disease, or a healthy co-twin of an affected twin (not recorded which). The CDR3 loop reads CASSLSWGHPLHF.